A single sample is the source of the 5 T cell receptor beta chains below, sequenced in a study of post-analysis software for immune sequencing data. Findings of the study overall: A handful of TRBV segments (TRBV5-6, TRBV5-1 and TRBV20-1 among them) occurred more frequently in patients than in controls.

Presence of unique molecular identifiers characterized the TCR beta cDNA libraries. TCRdb analysed the PCR reads with MiXCR anew, one entry per CDR3 protein. Among hundreds of thousands of distinct CDR3 sequences listed, about 32% were seen once. No cognate antigen is known for these TCRs. Sequencing used blood. The receptors were gathered from a girl aged 5-17 years with multiple sclerosis.

The rearrangement uses TRBV4-2 and TRBJ1-6; possible D gene TRBD1, 6 bases. The CDR3 consists of 16 residues. The V end was cut by 4 bases, the J end by 10 bases, with 20 bases between. CDR1 and CDR2 (germline): LGHNA, YNFKEQ. CDR3 nucleotide sequence: TGTGCCAGCAGCCCGTACAGGGACTTCCAGGGCTCACCCCTCCACTTT. Encoded protein: CASSPYRDFQGSPLHF.

J is TRBJ1-2 and V is TRBV10-3, with TRBD1 matching over 7 bases. CDR3 length: 15 residues. CDR1 is ENHRY, CDR2 SYGVKD, per germline. Trimming cost V 0 bases and J 8 bases; bases outside gene matches: 9. CDR3: CAISESVQGGRGYTF. The CDR3 bases are TGTGCCATCAGTGAGTCGGTCCAGGGGGGGAGAGGCTACACCTTC.

This clonotype was seen a few times. The gene calls are TRBV20-1 and TRBJ2-7; 7 bases line up with TRBD1. This CDR3 contains 13 residues. CDR1 is DFQATT, CDR2 SNEGSKA, per germline (reference sequence). The V and J ends lost 3 bases and 3 bases, in that order; junction bases with no gene match: 5. CDR3: CSASQGVVYEQYF. The CDR3 DNA sequence: TGCAGTGCTAGCCAGGGGGTAGTCTACGAGCAGTACTTC.

This clonotype showed up just a few times. V gene TRBV12-3 or TRBV12-4 combines with J gene TRBJ2-1, with D perhaps matching TRBD1 (6 bases). Trimming removed 5 bases at V and 5 bases at J, with 16 bases between. The CDR3 extends over 15 amino acids. The DNA for the CDR3 is TGTGCCAGCAGTCCTCGTGGGGGCTGGGACAATGAGCAGTTCTTC. Amino acids: CASSPRGGWDNEQFF.

This clonotype was observed a handful of times. The rearrangement joins TRBV5-1 to TRBJ2-7; TRBD1 or TRBD2 may be the D gene (5 bases each). Germline CDR1 and CDR2: SGHRS and YFSETQ. The V end lost 0 bases, the J end lost 5 bases, and 12 bases lay between the germline ends. The CDR3 totals 14 residues. CDR3 loop: CASSLGDGINEQYF. DNA of the CDR3: TGCGCCAGCAGCTTGGGGGACGGTATTAACGAGCAGTACTTC. Filled out from reference TRBV5-1 and TRBJ2-7, the complete variable domain reads KAGVTQTPRYLIKTRGQQVTLSCSPISGHRSVSWYQQTPGQGLQFLFEYFSETQRNKGNFPGRFSGRQFSNSRSEMNVSTLELGDSALYLCASSLGDGINEQYFGPGTRLTVT.